The rows below give T cell receptor beta chains drawn from one sample of a study of T cells after yellow fever vaccination. TCRdb used MiXCR to reprocess the 5' RACE reads, holding one entry per CDR3 protein. Here the sample spans more than 15,000 distinct CDR3 sequences, over 3.5% being singletons. Here the sequenced sample was PBMCs, either bulk or a sorted T-cell subset (CD4+, CD8+, memory, or dextramer-sorted; not recorded which), taken 15 days after the yellow fever booster vaccination. The receptors derive from a man between 25 and 39 years old who received the YFV17D yellow fever vaccine. Each CDR3 is given with its conserved first and last residue. A D gene is named only where the DNA matches it firmly. The size entry gives how often the clone was seen (once, few, many) or a class if it is expanded.

j_call | v_call | d_call | clone_size | cdr3_length | cdr3_aa | cdr3_nt
TRBJ1-5 | TRBV4-3 | . | many | 16 | CASSQDLAGGGQPQHF | TGCGCCAGCAGCCAAGACCTAGCGGGGGGTGGTCAGCCCCAGCATTTT
TRBJ2-3 | TRBV23-1 | TRBD1 | many | 15 | CASGRDRVLSDTQYF | TGCGCCAGCGGCCGGGACAGGGTGTTGTCGGATACGCAGTATTTT
TRBJ2-5 | TRBV5-4 | . | many | 15 | CASSLARISQETQYF | TGTGCCAGCAGCTTGGCTAGGATCTCTCAAGAGACCCAGTACTTC
TRBJ2-1 | TRBV6-2/TRBV6-3 | . | many | 15 | CASRPGGVSYNEQFF | TGTGCCAGCCGACCGGGCGGGGTATCCTACAATGAGCAGTTCTTC
TRBJ2-2 | TRBV9 | . | medium-sized | 16 | CASSSWGLAVTGELFF | TGTGCCAGCAGCTCCTGGGGGCTAGCGGTCACCGGGGAGCTGTTTTTT
TRBJ2-2 | TRBV7-8 | . | many | 13 | CASSFRAAGELFF | TGTGCCAGCAGCTTTCGAGCGGCCGGGGAGCTGTTTTTT
TRBJ2-6 | TRBV20-1 | . | many | 16 | CSAIRRRLSGANVLTF | TGCAGTGCTATCAGGAGGCGTCTTTCTGGGGCCAACGTCCTGACTTTC
TRBJ2-5 | TRBV15 | TRBD1 | many | 15 | CATSGAGTGIETQYF | TGTGCCACCAGCGGAGCCGGGACAGGGATAGAGACCCAGTACTTC
TRBJ1-4 | TRBV7-2 | TRBD1 | many | 18 | CASSRFDRVGTDNEKLFF | TGTGCCAGCAGCAGATTCGACAGGGTCGGAACCGATAATGAAAAACTGTTTTTT
TRBJ1-5 | TRBV7-6 | . | many | 14 | CASSLESSLSPQHF | TGTGCCAGCAGCTTAGAATCTTCCCTGTCTCCCCAGCATTTT
TRBJ2-2 | TRBV24-1 | . | many | 14 | CATSDQTNTGELFF | TGTGCCACCAGTGATCAGACGAACACCGGGGAGCTGTTTTTT
TRBJ1-1 | TRBV5-1 | . | many | 14 | CASSKDGGVTEAFF | TGCGCCAGCAGCAAGGACGGCGGGGTCACTGAAGCTTTCTTT
TRBJ2-5 | TRBV6-5 | . | many | 15 | CASSRGSGREETQYF | TGTGCCAGCTCCAGAGGGTCCGGCAGGGAAGAGACCCAGTACTTC
TRBJ2-3 | TRBV4-3 | . | many | 18 | CASSQDEPPVGSTDTQYF | TGCGCCAGCAGCCAAGATGAACCCCCCGTCGGGAGCACAGATACGCAGTATTTT
TRBJ1-6 | TRBV20-1 | . | many | 15 | CSARDPLGTSSPLHF | TGCAGTGCTAGAGATCCCCTAGGTACATCTTCACCCCTCCACTTT
TRBJ2-2 | TRBV6-5 | TRBD2 | many | 16 | CASTWTSGSSGGELFF | TGTGCCAGCACCTGGACTAGCGGGAGTTCGGGCGGGGAGCTGTTTTTT
TRBJ2-3 | TRBV6-4 | . | many | 13 | CASSPELRGTQYF | TGTGCCAGCAGCCCGGAGTTAAGGGGTACGCAGTATTTT
TRBJ2-1 | TRBV5-1 | . | many | 13 | CASSAGPGNEQFF | TGCGCCAGCAGTGCAGGGCCGGGCAATGAGCAGTTCTTC
TRBJ2-7 | TRBV7-2 | . | many | 16 | CASSLAVGIMTYEQYF | TGTGCCAGCAGCTTAGCTGTCGGGATAATGACCTACGAGCAGTACTTC
TRBJ1-1 | TRBV20-1 | . | medium-sized | 13 | CSAGGGMNTEAFF | TGCAGTGCCGGTGGTGGAATGAACACTGAAGCTTTCTTT
TRBJ2-2 | TRBV10-3 | . | many | 14 | CAIMEGRGTGELFF | TGTGCCATCATGGAGGGCCGGGGAACCGGGGAGCTGTTTTTT
TRBJ2-7 | TRBV5-1 | . | many | 14 | CASSRGQGSYEQYF | TGCGCCAGCAGTCGGGGGCAGGGCAGCTACGAGCAGTACTTC
TRBJ2-5 | TRBV7-6 | . | many | 17 | CASSLARKVSGKETQYF | TGTGCCAGCAGCTTAGCGCGGAAGGTTAGCGGTAAAGAGACCCAGTACTTC
TRBJ2-5 | TRBV5-1 | . | many | 13 | CASSLDSEGTQYF | TGCGCCAGCAGCTTGGATAGCGAGGGGACCCAGTACTTC
TRBJ2-3 | TRBV3-1 | TRBD2 | many | 16 | CASSQGLAGGTDTQYF | TGTGCCAGCAGCCAAGGGCTAGCGGGAGGCACAGATACGCAGTATTTT
TRBJ2-2 | TRBV6-6 | . | many | 13 | CASSYLGAGELFF | TGTGCCAGCAGTTATTTGGGGGCCGGGGAGCTGTTTTTT
TRBJ2-2 | TRBV28 | . | medium-sized | 16 | CASSSPGTLNTGELFF | TGTGCCAGCAGTTCCCCCGGGACTTTGAACACCGGGGAGCTGTTTTTT
TRBJ2-7 | TRBV28 | . | many | 14 | CASSLYLRSLEQYF | TGTGCCAGCAGCCTTTACCTCCGGAGCCTTGAGCAGTACTTC
TRBJ2-5 | TRBV4-3 | TRBD2 | many | 16 | CASSPEVASGEETQYF | TGCGCCAGCAGCCCAGAAGTAGCTAGCGGGGAAGAGACCCAGTACTTC
TRBJ2-5 | TRBV30 | . | few | 14 | CAWSALMGAETQYF | TGTGCCTGGAGTGCCCTGATGGGAGCAGAGACCCAGTACTTC
TRBJ2-1 | TRBV5-4 | . | many | 15 | CASSLGAAVGNEQFF | TGTGCCAGCAGCTTGGGGGCAGCTGTGGGCAATGAGCAGTTCTTC
TRBJ1-1 | TRBV6-5 | . | medium-sized | 12 | CASRGRVTEAFF | TGTGCCAGCCGGGGGCGGGTCACTGAAGCTTTCTTT
TRBJ2-7 | TRBV5-6 | . | many | 15 | CASSFAGTLSYEQYF | TGTGCCAGCAGCTTTGCCGGGACGCTCTCCTACGAGCAGTACTTC
TRBJ2-2 | TRBV20-1 | TRBD2 | many | 14 | CSAPGRGNTGELFF | TGCAGTGCTCCCGGGAGGGGGAACACCGGGGAGCTGTTTTTT
TRBJ2-1 | TRBV24-1 | TRBD2 | many | 16 | CATSDPTSGRAYEQFF | TGTGCCACCAGTGATCCGACTAGCGGGAGGGCGTATGAGCAGTTCTTC
TRBJ2-3 | TRBV12-3/TRBV12-4 | . | many | 12 | CASSLTPDTQYF | TGTGCCAGCAGTTTGACACCAGATACGCAGTATTTT
TRBJ1-2 | TRBV7-2 | . | many | 12 | CASSPTAYGYTF | TGTGCCAGCAGCCCGACAGCGTATGGCTACACCTTC
TRBJ2-7 | TRBV28 | . | many | 16 | CASSLFGQGYTYEQYF | TGTGCCAGCAGTTTATTCGGCCAGGGGTACACCTACGAGCAGTACTTC
TRBJ2-7 | TRBV5-1 | . | many | 14 | CASSLERGPYEQYF | TGCGCCAGCAGCTTGGAAAGGGGCCCCTACGAGCAGTACTTC
TRBJ2-5 | TRBV7-8 | . | many | 18 | CASSLDYRDGLEQETQYF | TGTGCCAGCAGCTTAGATTATAGGGACGGTTTGGAACAAGAGACCCAGTACTTC
TRBJ2-1 | TRBV4-1 | TRBD1 | many | 16 | CASSQVLTTGGNEQFF | TGCGCCAGCAGCCAAGTGTTAACGACAGGGGGCAATGAGCAGTTCTTC
TRBJ2-2 | TRBV4-2 | . | many | 14 | CASSQQGKAGELFF | TGTGCCAGCAGCCAACAGGGGAAAGCCGGGGAGCTGTTTTTT
TRBJ2-2 | TRBV29-1 | . | many | 15 | CSVRAGQGSTGELFF | TGCAGCGTTCGGGCTGGCCAGGGAAGCACCGGGGAGCTGTTTTTT